This TCR beta chain derives from a study of blood T cell repertoires in COVID-19. Study information: Researchers got acute and convalescent COVID-19 samples from the United States, Italy and Spain. The analysed material was cDNA or gDNA that came from T cells, B-cell-depleted T cells, or PBMCs.

As regards this clone: This same CDR3 is encoded by further DNA sequences in the sample.

Per the authors' pipeline: Reference gene primers were amplified, and this amplification served to estimate nucleated cell counts. Sequencing used immunoSEQ multiplex PCR; TCRdb keeps in-frame clones, though not all of them. That table furnishes V, J and clone size, whereas the DNA furnished D and trimming. The table lists roughly 130,000 clones, about four fifths of them singletons. Between the trimmed V and J ends, which lost 0 bases and 4 bases, there was a span of 7 bases. This CDR3 comprises 13 residues. Germline V gives CDR1 GTSNPN, CDR2 SVGIG (reference sequence). The chain uses TRBV30 and TRBJ1-5, with a tentative D call TRBD1 (6 bases). This sequence originates from a woman in her 50s with acute or convalescent COVID-19. The sequenced sample consisted of peripheral blood. The CDR3 region is CAWSVQGNQPQHF. CDR3 nucleotide sequence: TGTGCCTGGAGTGTACAGGGTAATCAGCCCCAGCATTTT.